The entry below describes one T cell receptor beta chain. The antigen remains undetermined. The source of the sample is a study of T cell repertoires and Cas9 in healthy adults. Overall study context: CD4 and CD8 compartments: SpCas9-reactive T cells profiled for potency, cytotoxicity, lineage. General study points: SpCas9-reactive effector T cells were reportedly restrained in vitro by SpCas9-reactive regulatory T cells.

Data came from immunoSEQ multiplex PCR; TCRdb stores just in-frame clones and leaves some out. The sample carries some 20,000 clones, less than 95% recorded once. This CDR3 is built from 15 residues. Unmatched junction bases numbered 5, after V lost 1 base and J lost 4 bases. The germline V gene has CDR1 LNHNV and CDR2 YYDKDF (reference sequence). This sequence joins TRBV15 and TRBJ1-2, with TRBD1 matching over 8 bases. Material: CD4+ effector T cells (CD127+, CD25-, CD137-, CD154-) from PBMCs; culture status not recorded. The origin of this receptor is a human donor in good health. CDR3 sequence: CATSRGGQAFYGYTF. In DNA, the CDR3 is TGTGCCACCAGCAGAGGGGGACAGGCGTTCTATGGCTACACCTTC. Combining the CDR3 with reference TRBV15 and TRBJ1-2 gives the whole variable domain DAMVIQNPRYQVTQFGKPVTLSCSQTLNHNVMYWYQQKSSQAPKLLFHYYDKDFNNEADTPDNFQSRRPNTSFCFLDIRSPGLGDTAMYLCATSRGGQAFYGYTFGSGTRLTVV.